This T cell receptor beta chain was sequenced for a study of OX40 agonist ivuxolimab in advanced cancers. In the study overall: Ivuxolimab, which targeted the costimulatory receptor OX40 (CD134), was an agonistic, fully human IgG2 monoclonal antibody. The dose-escalation cohort was 82.7% male with a mean age of approximately 60 years, ranging from roughly 20 to 80. Peripheral TCRbeta sequencing was intended to test whether TCR sequence diversity was altered and clonal T-cell expansion was caused by ivuxolimab. Intravenous ivuxolimab was administered to patients every 2 weeks at six dose levels: 0.01, 0.1, 0.3, 1.5, 3 and 10 mg/kg. Of the roughly 52 dose-escalation patients, hepatocellular carcinoma was present in around 20, melanoma in approximately 15, renal cell carcinoma in 9 and head and neck cancer in 9. Patients were allowed to have had prior anti-PD-1, anti-PD-L1 or anti-CTLA-4 therapy, and 40% to 45% of the dose-escalation patients had previously received checkpoint inhibitors. Three dose-escalation patients achieved partial responses, one with hepatocellular carcinoma and two with cutaneous melanoma. The paper describes the monotherapy dose-escalation part (N ≈ 50 patients) of the phase I trial of ivuxolimab.

Details on this clone: The target of this receptor is not known. No much larger clone exists at a distance of one base, and base qualities are not known.

The full study reports these points: The antigen specificity of the peripheral T cells that underwent clonal expansion was not determined. In the 0.1-3.0 mg/kg groups, partial responders had among the lowest normalized peripheral clonal expansion, particularly in CD8+ T cells. On average, CD8+ T cells showed more expanded clones than CD4+ T cells after ivuxolimab. Low levels of normalized T-cell clonal expansion were also shown by some nonresponding patients. At doses of 0.1 to 3.0 mg/kg, clonal expansion of both CD4+ and CD8+ T cells in blood was seen between baseline and week 6.

From the germline V gene (reference sequence), CDR1 is MNHEY and CDR2 is SMNVEV. V and J are trimmed by 0 bases and 4 bases, and the gene matches miss 4 bases of the junction. There are 15 amino acids in the CDR3, from cysteine to phenylalanine inclusive. Only the CDR3 DNA stays, 45 bases, in frame from base 1. Patients with a history of autoimmune disease or receiving systemic immunosuppression were excluded from the trial. In every dose cohort, peripheral blood was drawn for TCR sequencing at baseline, cycle 4 day 1, and cycle 7 day 1. Samples came from an open-label, multicenter, first-in-human phase I dose-escalation trial of ivuxolimab. Adults with locally advanced or metastatic head and neck squamous cell, hepatocellular, melanoma or renal cell carcinoma were enrolled in the trial. CD4+ and CD8+ T cells were sorted separately from peripheral blood before TCR sequencing. Genomic DNA was extracted from sorted cells for sequencing of the TCRbeta CDR3 region. The immunoSEQ Assay was used to sequence the TCRbeta CDR3 regions. TCRdb retrieved this table from immuneACCESS and kept in-frame rearrangements only. Not all clones are present; in checked studies, unresolved V genes account for under half, and no reason is known for the remainder. The sample records under 70,000 clones, roughly nine tenths of which are singletons. The ten biggest clones cover around 6.5% of the sample.

This clonotype originated in an adult with an advanced solid tumor such as melanoma, head and neck, liver or kidney cancer. Source: CD4+ or CD8+ T cells sorted from blood, taken in a trial of the OX40 agonist ivuxolimab. This chain is built from TRBV27 and TRBJ2-5; 8 central bases correspond to TRBD1. At the DNA level, the sequence is TGTGCCAGCAGTTTATCGACAGGGGTGCGAGAGACCCAGTACTTC. This is translated as CASSLSTGVRETQYF.